A single sample gave rise to the 2 T cell receptor beta chains below, sequenced in a study of cytomegalovirus exposure and HLA in healthy donors. 60 Vbeta and 13 Jbeta primers were used in PCR. Some clones are missing from TCRdb's copy, which holds only in-frame ones; the method was immunoSEQ multiplex PCR. The sample lists 150,000 to 200,000 clones; 75% to 90% were seen once. Material for sequencing was PBMCs. These receptors were taken from a young woman in good health and CMV-seronegative.

The chain recombines TRBV2 with TRBJ2-7; 9 bases line up with TRBD2. The CDR3 has 15 residues. Germline V CDR1 and CDR2: SNHLY, FYNNEI. The junction had 6 bases not matched to a gene; V was cut back by 1 base and J by 5 bases. Here the CDR3 DNA reads TGTGCCAGCAGTGAAGGTCTAGCGGGATTGAACGAGCAGTACTTC. It encodes CASSEGLAGLNEQYF.

The chain is built from TRBV19 and TRBJ2-3, with D possibly being TRBD1 (5 bases). Germline loops: CDR1 LNHDA, CDR2 SQIVND (reference sequence). V was shortened by 7 bases and J by 0 bases, with 11 bases between the two germline ends. The CDR3 loop spans 14 amino acids. CDR3 residues: CASTSTGSTDTQYF. CDR3 DNA sequence: TGTGCCAGTACTTCCACAGGTAGCACAGATACGCAGTATTTT.